This T cell receptor (beta chain) was found in a study of graft-versus-host responses after intestinal transplantation. Study in general: Anti-thymocyte globulin was used for induction in all recipients, who then took tacrolimus and steroids for roughly 3 years.

There are 12 residues in the CDR3. Germline V lookup: CDR1 MNHNY, CDR2 SVGAGI (reference sequence). V gave up 6 bases and J gave up 3 bases; unmatched junction bases: 1. The authors seeded 200,000 CFSE-labeled responder cells together with 200,000 irradiated stimulator cells tagged with violet dye. A sort after the reaction isolated proliferating CFSE-low CD3+CD4+ and CD3+CD8+ responders. Data came from immunoSEQ multiplex PCR; TCRdb stores just in-frame clones and leaves some out. Here the sample spans 20,000 to 25,000 clones, 30% to 40% being singletons. Study results and caveats: Researchers found GvH clones in recipient marrow, and some showed up first in ileum or blood.

The rearrangement joins TRBV6-6 to TRBJ2-7; 8 nucleotides line up with TRBD2. The source of this sequence is a human patient who received an intestinal transplant. Material: alloreactive CD8+ T cells from a mixed lymphocyte reaction culture, obtained before intestinal transplant. Regarding subset: CFSE-low proliferating T cells sorted from roughly 6-day pre-transplant mixed lymphocyte reaction (GvH or HvG direction). CDR3 nucleotides: TGTGCCAGCAGAGCGGGGGTCTACGAGCAGTACTTC. Residues: CASRAGVYEQYF.